This T cell receptor (beta chain) comes out of a study of T cell responses to AZD1222 COVID-19 vaccine. The V gene's germline CDR1 is SGHRS and CDR2 YFSETQ. The CDR3 length is 14 residues. Trimming left V 4 bases short and J 7 bases short, with 15 bases between. Comments on this clone: No antigen is known for it.

Findings of the study overall: None of the repertoires were sampled until the peak T cell response had passed. Reportedly, nearly half of unique spike TCRs recognized epitopes outside B.1.351/B.1.1.7 mutations. Donors, mostly white British, included more females; clonal diversity was possibly underestimated. CD4 TCRs linked to vaccination spanned spike, dominating at 160-218 and 743-854.

Sequencing used immunoSEQ multiplex PCR; TCRdb keeps in-frame clones, though not all of them. The sample has tens of thousands of clones, about 85% seen once. V usage is TRBV5-1 and J usage is TRBJ1-5; unclear D gene. The clonotype originates from an adult in good health. This specimen consisted of peripheral blood, obtained on day 0 of AZD1222 vaccination. This CDR3 is CASSIGVSGQPQHF. In nucleotides, the CDR3 is TGCGCCAGCAGCATCGGGGTGAGCGGGCAGCCCCAGCATTTT.